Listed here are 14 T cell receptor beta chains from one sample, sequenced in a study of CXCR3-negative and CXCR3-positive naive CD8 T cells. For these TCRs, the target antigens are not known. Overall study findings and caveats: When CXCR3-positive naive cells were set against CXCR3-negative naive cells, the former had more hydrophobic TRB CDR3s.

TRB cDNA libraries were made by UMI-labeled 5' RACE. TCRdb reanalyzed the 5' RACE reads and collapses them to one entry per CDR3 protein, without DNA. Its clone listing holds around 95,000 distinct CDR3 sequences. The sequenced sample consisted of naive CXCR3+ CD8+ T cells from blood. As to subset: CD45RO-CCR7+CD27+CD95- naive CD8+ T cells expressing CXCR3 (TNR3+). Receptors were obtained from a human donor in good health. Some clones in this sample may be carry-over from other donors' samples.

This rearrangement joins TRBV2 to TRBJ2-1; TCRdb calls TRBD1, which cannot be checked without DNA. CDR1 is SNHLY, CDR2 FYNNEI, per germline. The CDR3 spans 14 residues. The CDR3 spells CASSEAGGYNEQFF.

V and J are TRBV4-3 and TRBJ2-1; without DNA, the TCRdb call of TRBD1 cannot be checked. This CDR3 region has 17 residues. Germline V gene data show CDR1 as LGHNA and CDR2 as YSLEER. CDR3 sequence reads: CASSQGRDRGPWGEQFF.

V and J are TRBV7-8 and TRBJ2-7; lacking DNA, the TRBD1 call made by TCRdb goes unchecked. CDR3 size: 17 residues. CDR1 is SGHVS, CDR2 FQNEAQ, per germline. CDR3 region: CASSVDRRGGLTYEQYF.

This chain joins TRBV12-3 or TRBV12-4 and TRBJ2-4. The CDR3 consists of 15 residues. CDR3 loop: CASSLTGQAKNIQYF.

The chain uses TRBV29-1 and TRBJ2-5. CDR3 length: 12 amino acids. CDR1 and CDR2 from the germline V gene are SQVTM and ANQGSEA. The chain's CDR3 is CSVEGERPSVYF.

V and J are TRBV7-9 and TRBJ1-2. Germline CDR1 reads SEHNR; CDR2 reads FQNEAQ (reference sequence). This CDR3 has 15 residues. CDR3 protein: CASSLSLLEGYGYTF.

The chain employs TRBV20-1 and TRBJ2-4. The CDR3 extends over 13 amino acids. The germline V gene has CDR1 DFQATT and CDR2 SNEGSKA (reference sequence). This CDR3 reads CSALRRTKNIQYF.

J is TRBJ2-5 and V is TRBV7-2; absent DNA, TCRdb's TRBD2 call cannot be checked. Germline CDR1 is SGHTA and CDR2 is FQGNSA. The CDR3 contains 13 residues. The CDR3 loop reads CASSLAGGETQYF.

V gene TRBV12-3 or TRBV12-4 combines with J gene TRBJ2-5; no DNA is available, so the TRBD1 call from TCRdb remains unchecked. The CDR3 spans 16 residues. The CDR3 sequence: CASRGEGTGGKETQYF.

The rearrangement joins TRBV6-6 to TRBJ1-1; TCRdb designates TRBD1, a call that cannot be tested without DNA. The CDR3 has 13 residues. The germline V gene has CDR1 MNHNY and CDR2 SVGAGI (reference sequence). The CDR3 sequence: CASIQGLNTEAFF.

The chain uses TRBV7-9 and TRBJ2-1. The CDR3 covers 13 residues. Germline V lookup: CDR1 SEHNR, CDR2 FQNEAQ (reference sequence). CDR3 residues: CASSLTFFNEQFF. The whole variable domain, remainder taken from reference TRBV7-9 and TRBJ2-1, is DTGVSQNPRHKITKRGQNVTFRCDPISEHNRLYWYRQTLGQGPEFLTYFQNEAQLEKSRLLSDRFSAERPKGSFSTLEIQRTEQGDSAMYLCASSLTFFNEQFFGPGTRLTVL.

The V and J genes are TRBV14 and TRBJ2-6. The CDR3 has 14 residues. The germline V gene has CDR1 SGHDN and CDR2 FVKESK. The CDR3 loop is CASSREFGANVLTF.

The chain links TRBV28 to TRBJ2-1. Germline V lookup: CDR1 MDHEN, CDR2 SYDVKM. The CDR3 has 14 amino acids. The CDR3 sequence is CASSPRLNYNEQFF.

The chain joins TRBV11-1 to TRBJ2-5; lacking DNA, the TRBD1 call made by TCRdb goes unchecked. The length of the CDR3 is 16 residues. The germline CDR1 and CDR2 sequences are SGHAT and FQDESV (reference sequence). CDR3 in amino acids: CASSRAGQGTSETQYF.